This TCR beta chain was observed in a study of response to subunit inactivated influenza vaccine. Turning to this clonotype: Its target is unknown.

The ends lost 5 bases at V and 8 bases at J; junction bases unmatched: 12. Germline-derived CDR1 and CDR2 are SGHTA and FQGNSA. The CDR3 contains 15 residues. TCRdb redid the calling of the RT-PCR reads with MiXCR, one entry per CDR3 protein. The sample lists hundreds of thousands of distinct CDR3 sequences; about 15% were seen once. Findings and caveats of the study: That few new T cells are recruited by each seasonal influenza vaccination was the authors' suggestion.

The gene calls are TRBV7-2 and TRBJ2-1, with 7 bases aligning to TRBD1. Sample: PBMCs from blood, taken roughly 15 days before vaccination. The receptor comes from a man aged 45-65 years who received an inactivated influenza vaccine. CDR3 coding DNA: TGTGCCAGCAGCAAACAGTTAGGGCAGGGGGATGAGCAGTTCTTC. This sequence encodes CASSKQLGQGDEQFF.